The 29 T cell receptor beta chains listed next were all sequenced from one sample in a study of vaccination effects on CD4 cells after COVID-19. Antigens for these TCRs are unknown. Using immunoSEQ multiplex PCR, the repertoire was profiled, and TCRdb retains in-frame clones only, with some absent. The table includes fewer than 35,000 clones, under 85% detected once. Antigen-specific CD4+ T cells expanded by the ViraFEST assay with viral peptide pools were then sequenced. On day 10 of culture, CD4+ T cells were separated out. This person's SARS-CoV-2 infection, confirmed by PCR, occurred between March and December 2020. The input for sequencing was CD4+ T cells from PBMCs cultured with a peptide pool, taken before COVID-19 vaccination. The receptors were gathered from a human donor who had a prior SARS-CoV-2 infection.

The chain carries TRBV2 and TRBJ2-3, with D unresolved. V was cut by 4 bases and J by 6 bases, with 14 bases left in between. CDR1 SNHLY and CDR2 FYNNEI come from the germline V gene. The length of the CDR3 is 14 residues. This CDR3 reads CASSVRTALDTQYF. CDR3 bases: TGTGCCAGCAGTGTTAGGACCGCCTTGGATACGCAGTATTTT.

V gene TRBV18 combines with J gene TRBJ2-5; the D gene is possibly TRBD2 (6 bases). Germline V gene sequence: CDR1 KGHSH, CDR2 LQKENI. V lost 0 bases to trimming and J lost 4 bases, with 12 bases between them. This CDR3 is 15 amino acids long. The CDR3 reads CASSPPSQRVETQYF. In DNA, the CDR3 is TGTGCCAGCTCACCACCGTCGCAGCGGGTAGAGACCCAGTACTTC. Using reference TRBV18 and TRBJ2-5 for the parts outside the CDR3, the full variable domain is NAGVMQNPRHLVRRRGQEARLRCSPMKGHSHVYWYRQLPEEGLKFMVYLQKENIIDESGMPKERFSAEFPKEGPSILRIQQVVRGDSAAYFCASSPPSQRVETQYFGPGTRLLVL.

The chain links TRBV7-2 to TRBJ2-5; no clear D. Germline V gene sequence: CDR1 SGHTA, CDR2 FQGNSA. The CDR3 covers 15 residues. The germline V and J ends were trimmed by 6 bases and 3 bases, with 17 bases remaining between them. Here the CDR3 reads CASRLNGVTEETQYF. CDR3 DNA sequence: TGTGCCAGCAGGTTAAACGGTGTCACAGAAGAGACCCAGTACTTC.

The rearrangement joins TRBV9 to TRBJ1-5; D perhaps matches TRBD1 (6 bases). V lost 1 base, J lost 9 bases, and 29 bases lay in between. The CDR3 totals 19 residues. Germline V gives CDR1 SGDLS, CDR2 YYNGEE. The CDR3 DNA follows: TGTGCCAGCAGCGTAAACCCCTCCAACAGGGATAAGAGGGACTGGCCCCAGCATTTT. As protein: CASSVNPSNRDKRDWPQHF.

V is TRBV5-1 and J is TRBJ2-1, with TRBD2 identical over 10 bases. The germline gives CDR1 SGHRS, CDR2 YFSETQ. The CDR3 consists of 15 residues. V was clipped by 0 bases and J by 6 bases; unmatched bases: 3. This chain's CDR3 is CASSLGTSGLNEQFF. CDR3 sequence (DNA): TGCGCCAGCAGCTTGGGGACTAGCGGACTCAATGAGCAGTTCTTC.

V and J are TRBV5-6 and TRBJ2-1; D remains ambiguous. The V gene's germline CDR1 is SGHDT and CDR2 YYEEEE. Trimming stripped 7 bases from V and 3 bases from J, with 17 bases between. The CDR3 spans 15 residues. The CDR3 loop reads CASLSTRNRYNEQFF. The CDR3 coding sequence is TGTGCCAGCCTATCTACCCGAAACCGCTACAATGAGCAGTTCTTC.

J is TRBJ2-5 and V is TRBV3-1 (or the pseudogene TRBV3-2), with 9 nucleotides matching TRBD2. The V gene's germline CDR1 is LGHDT and CDR2 YNNKEL (reference sequence). Losses at the gene ends were 0 bases for V and 2 bases for J; bases not matched to a gene: 7. The CDR3 extends over 17 amino acids. The CDR3 protein is CASSQDYAGGLQETQYF. CDR3 coding DNA: TGTGCCAGCAGCCAAGATTATGCGGGGGGGCTACAAGAGACCCAGTACTTC.

J is TRBJ2-7 and V is TRBV5-1; 9 bases map to TRBD2. Germline assignment: CDR1 SGHRS and CDR2 YFSETQ. With 2 bases clipped from V and 3 bases from J, the junction kept 6 bases outside the gene matches. This CDR3 is 15 amino acids long. The CDR3 region has the DNA TGCGCCAGCAGCTTCCCGACTAGCGGTCTCTACGAGCAGTACTTC. Protein sequence: CASSFPTSGLYEQYF.

This clone counts as large (0.1 to 1%). The V call is TRBV5-4, the J call TRBJ1-2; D remains ambiguous. Germline CDR1 reads SGHNT; CDR2 reads YYREEE (reference sequence). This CDR3 spans 14 amino acids. The germline V and J ends were trimmed by 3 bases and 6 bases, with 15 bases remaining between them. As DNA, the CDR3 is TGTGCCAGCAGCTCATTCGACCAGGCCCATGGCTACACCTTC. Encoded protein: CASSSFDQAHGYTF.

The sample holds a few counts of this clone. Here the CDR3 DNA reads TGTGCCAGCTCACCGATTACAGGTCCCATAGGAAACACCATATATTTT. Encoded protein: CASSPITGPIGNTIYF. This chain uses TRBV18 with TRBJ1-3; possible D gene TRBD1, 5 bases. Trimming took 3 bases from V and 4 from J, leaving 16 bases between them. The CDR3 has 16 amino acids. Germline CDR1 reads KGHSH; CDR2 reads LQKENI. Together with reference TRBV18 and TRBJ1-3, the CDR3 gives the full variable domain: NAGVMQNPRHLVRRRGQEARLRCSPMKGHSHVYWYRQLPEEGLKFMVYLQKENIIDESGMPKERFSAEFPKEGPSILRIQQVVRGDSAAYFCASSPITGPIGNTIYFGEGSWLTVV.

The J gene is TRBJ2-3, the V gene TRBV7-9; D not certain. The length of the CDR3 is 12 residues. Germline CDR1 is SEHNR and CDR2 is FQNEAQ (reference sequence). The ends were cut back, 2 bases at V and 3 bases at J, with 3 bases in the middle. DNA of the CDR3: TGTGCCAGCAGCTTATTTACAGATACGCAGTATTTT. Its protein product is CASSLFTDTQYF.

The V gene is TRBV2, the J gene TRBJ1-1, with 8 positions matching TRBD1. The CDR3 totals 14 residues. Germline V gene lookup returns CDR1 SNHLY and CDR2 FYNNEI. Trimming took 5 bases from V and 1 from J; bases not matched to a gene: 3. CDR3: CASSRQGSNTEAFF. The CDR3 DNA follows: TGTGCCAGCAGTCGACAGGGGTCGAACACTGAAGCTTTCTTT.

The J gene is TRBJ1-6, the V gene TRBV6-6; D gene uncertain. The CDR3 is 17 amino acids. Germline V CDR1 and CDR2: MNHNY, SVGAGI (reference sequence). The V end lost 7 bases, the J end lost 0 bases, and 16 bases lay between the germline ends. The CDR3 reads CASTRAAWTSYNSPLHF. CDR3 nucleotide sequence: TGTGCCAGCACTCGGGCTGCCTGGACCTCCTATAATTCACCCCTCCACTTT.

This chain uses TRBV19 with TRBJ2-5; D is ambiguous. The CDR3 runs to 13 residues. Trimming pared 3 bases from V and 1 base from J, leaving 6 bases between. Germline V gene data show CDR1 as LNHDA and CDR2 as SQIVND (reference sequence). The CDR3 spells CASSMGTQETQYF. CDR3 nucleotide sequence: TGTGCCAGTAGTATGGGCACCCAAGAGACCCAGTACTTC.

This clone has a handful of counts. CDR3 residues: CASSDFLGAKNSYEQYF. CDR3 coding DNA: TGCGCCAGCAGTGACTTTCTGGGAGCGAAAAACTCCTACGAGCAGTACTTC. The chain combines TRBV10-1 with TRBJ2-7; tentative D call: TRBD2 (5 bases). The germline V and J ends were trimmed by 3 bases and 0 bases, with 18 bases remaining between them. The CDR3 length is 17 residues. In germline, CDR1 is WNHNN, CDR2 SYGVQD (reference sequence).

This clone has only one observation. This rearrangement joins TRBV19 to TRBJ2-1; 7 bases are shared with TRBD1. The V segment lost 4 bases and the J segment 6 bases; nucleotides outside the gene matches: 6. The CDR3 extends over 14 amino acids. Germline V lookup: CDR1 LNHDA, CDR2 SQIVND (reference sequence). The CDR3 sequence is CASSSQGQPNEQFF. CDR3 sequence (DNA): TGTGCCAGTAGTAGCCAGGGACAGCCCAATGAGCAGTTCTTC.

This sequence joins TRBV21-1 and TRBJ1-5; the table's D call of TRBD1 was not tested on the DNA. TRBV21-1 is deemed a pseudogene. The CDR3 is made up of 15 amino acids. As DNA, the CDR3 is TGTGCCAGCAGCAAAGAGGGGATTAGCAATCAGCCCCAGCATTTT. Its protein is CASSKEGISNQPQHF.

This rearrangement joins TRBV20-1 to TRBJ2-7; D remains unclear. The CDR3 is 11 amino acids. Per germline, CDR1 DFQATT and CDR2 SNEGSKA (reference sequence). The germline V and J ends were trimmed by 1 base and 4 bases, with 5 bases remaining between them. CDR3 coding DNA: TGCAGTGCTAGAGGACTGTACGAGCAGTACTTC. Translating it yields CSARGLYEQYF.

This chain joins TRBV5-5 and TRBJ1-6; D gene uncertain. CDR1 is SGHKS and CDR2 is YYEKEE in the germline V gene (reference sequence). V was shortened by 4 bases and J by 7 bases, with 15 bases between the two germline ends. The CDR3 is made up of 15 amino acids. The CDR3 region is CASSQRGGGNSPLHF. For the CDR3, the DNA is TGTGCCAGCAGCCAGAGAGGTGGAGGCAATTCACCCCTCCACTTT.

The rearrangement uses TRBV5-4 and TRBJ1-1; TRBD1 agrees at 7 bases. Germline V gene data show CDR1 as SGHNT and CDR2 as YYREEE (reference sequence). Trimming at V came to 3 bases and at J to 3 bases, leaving 5 bases not matched to a gene. This CDR3 contains 14 residues. The CDR3 nucleotides are TGTGCCAGCAGCTCATCAGGGGGGGACACTGAAGCTTTCTTT. This codes for CASSSSGGDTEAFF.

This sequence joins TRBV9 and TRBJ1-2; 7 bases are a match to TRBD1. The germline V gene has CDR1 SGDLS and CDR2 YYNGEE. V dropped 3 bases and J dropped 1; count of bases not matched to a gene: 6. The CDR3 length is 15 residues. The DNA of the CDR3 is TGTGCCAGCAGCGCCTCCGGGACAGATAACTATGGCTACACCTTC. Protein sequence: CASSASGTDNYGYTF.

The J gene is TRBJ2-1, the V gene TRBV27; the D gene is possibly TRBD1 (6 bases). The CDR3 extends over 14 amino acids. Trimming took 5 bases from V and 7 from J, leaving 15 bases between them. Germline CDR1 MNHEY, CDR2 SMNVEV (reference sequence). Here the CDR3 reads CASSRRTVRNEQFF. CDR3 sequence (DNA): TGTGCCAGCAGTCGACGGACAGTAAGAAATGAGCAGTTCTTC.

This clone has just a few counts. This chain uses TRBV12-3 or TRBV12-4 with TRBJ1-3, with unresolved D. The CDR3 sequence is 12 residues long. V was pared by 5 bases and J by 6 bases, with 8 bases between. CDR3 region: CASSGVANTIYF. The DNA of the CDR3 is TGTGCCAGCAGTGGGGTAGCAAACACCATATATTTT.

The V gene is TRBV5-4, the J gene TRBJ1-4, with D perhaps matching TRBD1 (6 bases). CDR1 is SGHNT, CDR2 YYREEE, per germline (reference sequence). CDR3 length: 15 amino acids. V gave up 0 bases and J gave up 6 bases, with 12 bases separating them. This chain's CDR3 is CASSLGGQQDEKLFF. The DNA of the CDR3 is TGTGCCAGCAGCTTGGGGGGGCAACAGGATGAAAAACTGTTTTTT. The variable domain in full, completed from reference TRBV5-4 and TRBJ1-4, reads ETGVTQSPTHLIKTRGQQVTLRCSSQSGHNTVSWYQQALGQGPQFIFQYYREEENGRGNFPPRFSGLQFPNYSSELNVNALELDDSALYLCASSLGGQQDEKLFFGSGTQLSVL.

This chain joins TRBV7-2 and TRBJ2-6; TRBD1 aligns across 8 bases. This CDR3 has 16 amino acids. V was clipped by 5 bases and J by 0 bases; unmatched bases: 3. From germline, CDR1 is SGHTA and CDR2 FQGNSA. The CDR3 region has the DNA TGTGCCAGCAGCGGCAGGGGGCTCTCTGGGGCCAACGTCCTGACTTTC. Translating gives CASSGRGLSGANVLTF.

The V call is TRBV5-5, the J call TRBJ1-2, with 8 bases lining up with TRBD1. The trim removed 4 bases at V and 4 bases at J, leaving 9 bases unmatched. The CDR3 covers 15 residues. Germline CDR1 and CDR2: SGHKS and YYEKEE (reference sequence). CDR3 DNA sequence: TGTGCCAGCAGCGCCCTTGGGACAGGCCCCTATGGCTACACCTTC. Amino acids: CASSALGTGPYGYTF.

This clone was picked up a small number of times. This CDR3 reads CASSLASGLGYEQYF. The CDR3 DNA is TGTGCCAGCAGCTTAGCTTCGGGACTGGGCTACGAGCAGTACTTC. This chain connects TRBV7-2 to TRBJ2-7, with a possible D match to TRBD2 (6 bases). The ends were cut back, 0 bases at V and 3 bases at J, with 12 bases in the middle. Germline CDR1 is SGHTA and CDR2 is FQGNSA. The CDR3 runs 15 residues.

This chain links TRBV24-1 with TRBJ2-3; 7 bases are a match to TRBD1. The CDR3 covers 15 residues. The ends lost 6 bases at V and 1 base at J; junction bases unmatched: 6. Germline V gives CDR1 KGHDR, CDR2 SFDVKD. This CDR3 reads CATSPGTARTDTQYF. The CDR3 bases are TGTGCCACCAGTCCGGGGACAGCCCGCACAGATACGCAGTATTTT.

The chain employs TRBV2 and TRBJ2-4, with TRBD2 matching 8 bases. The junction had 5 bases not matched to a gene; V was cut back by 7 bases and J by 0 bases. This CDR3 has 15 residues. From germline, CDR1 is SNHLY and CDR2 FYNNEI. The CDR3 protein is CASKPSGLAKNIQYF. CDR3 DNA sequence: TGTGCCAGCAAGCCTAGCGGGCTAGCCAAAAACATTCAGTACTTC.